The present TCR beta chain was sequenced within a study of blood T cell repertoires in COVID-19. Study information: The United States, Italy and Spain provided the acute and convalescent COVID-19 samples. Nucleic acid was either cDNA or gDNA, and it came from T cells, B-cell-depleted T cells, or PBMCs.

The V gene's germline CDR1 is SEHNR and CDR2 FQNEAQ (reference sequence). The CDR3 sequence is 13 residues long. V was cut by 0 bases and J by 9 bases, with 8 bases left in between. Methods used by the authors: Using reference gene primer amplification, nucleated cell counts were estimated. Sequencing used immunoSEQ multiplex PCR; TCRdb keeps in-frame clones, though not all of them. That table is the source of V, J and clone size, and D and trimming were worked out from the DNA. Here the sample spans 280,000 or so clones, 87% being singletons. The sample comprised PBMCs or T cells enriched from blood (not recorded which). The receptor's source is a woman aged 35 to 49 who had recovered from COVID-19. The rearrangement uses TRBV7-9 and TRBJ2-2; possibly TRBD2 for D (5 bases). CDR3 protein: CASSLAGSRELFF. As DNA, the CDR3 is TGTGCCAGCAGCTTAGCTGGGAGTCGGGAGCTGTTTTTT.